This TCR beta chain was captured in a study of blood T cell repertoires in COVID-19. Across the study: Acute and convalescent COVID-19 specimens originated in the United States, Italy and Spain. Nucleic acid was either cDNA or gDNA, and it came from T cells, B-cell-depleted T cells, or PBMCs.

The CDR3 is 14 amino acids. Germline loops: CDR1 SGHRS, CDR2 YFSETQ. V shed 2 bases and J 2 bases; nucleotides not matched to a gene: 4. Per the original data handling: Reference gene primer amplification yielded estimated nucleated cell counts. Profiled with immunoSEQ multiplex PCR; TCRdb holds only in-frame clones, not every one. The V and J calls and clone size were taken over from that table, and D and trimming were inferred from the DNA. Of approximately 57,000 clones in the sample, 70% to 90% were seen once. This sequence was found in a man aged 40-49 years with active COVID-19. The specimen sequenced was peripheral blood. The chain carries TRBV5-1 and TRBJ2-7, with TRBD1 matching over 7 bases. DNA for the CDR3: TGCGCCAGCAGCTTTGGCAGGGGGACCTACGAGCAGTACTTC. As protein: CASSFGRGTYEQYF.